This T cell receptor (beta chain) was identified during a study of TIL therapy for anti-PD-1-resistant metastatic lung cancer. CDR3 length equals 15 residues. The V gene's germline CDR1 is SGHNT and CDR2 YENEEA. V lost 3 bases, J lost 6 bases, and 5 bases stayed unmatched. The immunoSEQ assay was v3. Method: immunoSEQ multiplex PCR; TCRdb's copy keeps in-frame clones and lacks some. The sample consists of 95,000 or so clones, 50% to 70% of them appearing once. This sample's time point: pre-treatment sample, taken before nivolumab and TIL therapy. Tumor tissue came from excised metastases, mostly pleural nodules or supraclavicular lymph nodes.

This specimen was tumor tissue, taken at baseline. J is TRBJ1-5 and V is TRBV11-3; 10 nucleotides agree with TRBD1. The TCR was taken from a person aged 25-85 years with non-small cell lung cancer. The CDR3 nucleotides read TGTGCCAGCAGCTTTCGGACAGGGGGGGGTCAGCCCCAGCATTTT. Protein sequence: CASSFRTGGGQPQHF.